Each of the 18 T cell receptor beta chains below was sequenced from the same sample in a study of control samples from healthy donors and cancer patients. Here immunoSEQ multiplex PCR was the method, and the copy in TCRdb shows in-frame clones only, minus some. The sample contains 55,000 to 90,000 clones, about 87% of which appear only once. Sequencing was done on a sample of blood. The receptors come from a man aged 50 to 60 in good health.

The chain couples TRBV29-1 to TRBJ1-6; D is unclear. CDR3 size: 14 residues. With 7 bases removed from V and 5 bases from J, the gap between germline ends came to 15 bases. Per germline, CDR1 SQVTM and CDR2 ANQGSEA. This chain's CDR3 is CSDRPGMNNSPLHF. CDR3 bases: TGCAGCGACCGACCGGGAATGAATAATTCACCCCTCCACTTT.

The chain couples TRBV7-2 to TRBJ2-2; TRBD1 matches 7 bases. J was trimmed by 4 bases and V by 3 bases; bases with no gene match: 8. Germline V gene sequence: CDR1 SGHTA, CDR2 FQGNSA. The CDR3 covers 16 residues. The CDR3 spells CASSFTTGAGTGELFF. Here the CDR3 DNA reads TGTGCCAGCAGCTTCACCACAGGGGCGGGCACCGGGGAGCTGTTTTTT.

The table lists this clone with a few counts. The chain links TRBV27 to TRBJ2-6; D is uncertain. This CDR3 region has 14 residues. Between the trimmed V and J ends, which lost 8 bases and 1 base, there was a span of 9 bases. Looked up from germline, CDR1 is MNHEY and CDR2 is SMNVEV (reference sequence). In DNA form, the CDR3 reads TGTGCCAGCCAAATCCTGTCTGGGGCCAACGTCCTGACTTTC. Amino acid sequence: CASQILSGANVLTF.

This CDR3 is CASSRDRGLENTEAFF. CDR3 bases: TGTGCCAGCAGCCGGGACAGGGGGCTTGAGAACACTGAAGCTTTCTTT. V usage is TRBV27 and J usage is TRBJ1-1, with 12 bases matching TRBD1. V lost 6 bases, J lost 1 base, and 6 bases stayed unmatched. This CDR3 contains 16 residues. Germline-derived CDR1 and CDR2 are MNHEY and SMNVEV (reference sequence).

The CDR3 DNA is TGTGCCAGCAGTTACTTGCGGGATTCTTCGGGTGAGCAGTTCTTC. Amino acids: CASSYLRDSSGEQFF. The genes are TRBV6-5 and TRBJ2-1, with TRBD2 as a possible D gene (6 bases). Trimming removed 1 base at V and 9 bases at J, with 16 bases between. Germline V CDR1 and CDR2: MNHEY, SVGAGI. CDR3 size: 15 residues.

The chain has TRBV9 and TRBJ2-7, with 9 nucleotides matching TRBD1. Germline V gene sequence: CDR1 SGDLS, CDR2 YYNGEE. After removal of 0 bases from V and 7 bases from J, the junction contained 5 bases not matched to a gene. The CDR3 sequence is 14 residues long. CDR3 in DNA: TGTGCCAGCAGCGTAGGTGGGACAGGGTGGGAGCAGTACTTC. Translating it yields CASSVGGTGWEQYF. Supplemented by reference TRBV9 and TRBJ2-7, the full variable domain reads DSGVTQTPKHLITATGQRVTLRCSPRSGDLSVYWYQQSLDQGLQFLIQYYNGEERAKGNILERFSAQQFPDLHSELNLSSLELGDSALYFCASSVGGTGWEQYFGPGTRLTVT.

The CDR3 sequence is CASSESGRRWEAFF. CDR3 nucleotides: TGCGCCAGCAGTGAGTCGGGAAGAAGGTGGGAAGCTTTCTTT. The gene calls are TRBV10-1 and TRBJ1-1; D not resolved. Trimming pared 0 bases from V and 8 bases from J, leaving 13 bases between. Germline CDR1 is WNHNN and CDR2 is SYGVQD (reference sequence). CDR3 length: 14 residues.

The rearrangement uses TRBV11-3 and TRBJ1-1, with TRBD1 matching over 7 bases. V shed 2 bases, J shed 2 bases, and the junction held 5 bases outside the gene matches. This CDR3 spans 15 amino acids. Germline V gene lookup returns CDR1 SGHNT and CDR2 YENEEA. The CDR3 region is CASSLRTGANTEAFF. DNA for the CDR3: TGTGCCAGCAGCTTACGCACAGGGGCTAACACTGAAGCTTTCTTT.

The chain joins TRBV5-4 to TRBJ2-6; D might be TRBD1 or TRBD2, each matching 5 bases. The CDR3 extends over 19 amino acids. The germline V and J ends were trimmed by 3 bases and 2 bases, with 21 bases remaining between them. The germline CDR1 and CDR2 sequences are SGHNT and YYREEE (reference sequence). In nucleotides, the CDR3 is TGTGCCAGCAGCTGGCCGGGACCCACTACAGGCCCTGGGGCCAACGTCCTGACTTTC. Its protein product is CASSWPGPTTGPGANVLTF.

This clone was detected once. V gene TRBV2 combines with J gene TRBJ1-1; a weak D match, TRBD1 (6 bases). The V gene's germline CDR1 is SNHLY and CDR2 FYNNEI. Trimming pared 6 bases from V and 2 bases from J, leaving 16 bases between. The CDR3 covers 15 residues. The chain's CDR3 is CASRLRDIDNTEAFF. CDR3 DNA: TGTGCCAGCAGGCTACGGGACATAGACAACACTGAAGCTTTCTTT.

The chain combines TRBV30 with TRBJ2-7; 8 nucleotides line up with TRBD2. Germline CDR1 reads GTSNPN; CDR2 reads SVGIG (reference sequence). V shed 5 bases and J 3 bases; nucleotides not matched to a gene: 12. The CDR3 extends over 15 amino acids. The CDR3 DNA reads TGTGCCTGGTCGCCGGGGGGGCGTTTAAACTACGAGCAGTACTTC. Protein product: CAWSPGGRLNYEQYF.

V and J are TRBV4-2 and TRBJ1-4; D gene unclear. CDR1 LGHNA and CDR2 YNFKEQ come from the germline V gene. Trimming stripped 0 bases from V and 8 bases from J, with 4 bases between. The CDR3 has 12 amino acids. The CDR3 coding sequence is TGTGCCAGCAGCCAAGACCGGGAAAAACTGTTTTTT. Translated, it gives CASSQDREKLFF.

The J gene is TRBJ1-1, the V gene TRBV6-6, with 7 bases identical to TRBD1. The CDR3 runs 14 residues. Losses at the gene ends were 2 bases for V and 7 bases for J; bases not matched to a gene: 7. Germline V gene lookup returns CDR1 MNHNY and CDR2 SVGAGI (reference sequence). The CDR3 sequence is CASSYQTGEDEAFF. The CDR3 DNA reads as TGTGCCAGCAGTTACCAAACAGGGGAGGATGAAGCTTTCTTT.

V and J are TRBV28 and TRBJ1-2, with D possibly TRBD1 on 5 matching bases. Germline CDR1 reads MDHEN; CDR2 reads SYDVKM. The CDR3 length is 15 residues. Trimming shortened V by 3 bases and J by 4 bases, and 15 bases separated the two germline ends. The CDR3 is CASSFRGQGSYGYTF. CDR3 sequence (DNA): TGTGCCAGCAGTTTTCGGGGTCAGGGCTCCTATGGCTACACCTTC.

This clone was observed a handful of times. The V gene is TRBV6-2 or TRBV6-3, the J gene TRBJ2-3; 11 bases align to TRBD2. With 5 bases clipped from V and 4 bases from J, the junction kept 17 bases outside the gene matches. CDR3 length: 19 amino acids. The V gene's germline CDR1 is MNHEY and CDR2 SVGEGT. CDR3 in amino acids: CASSGGWGIAGGPPDTQYF. CDR3 bases: TGTGCCAGCAGTGGCGGCTGGGGTATAGCGGGGGGGCCCCCAGATACGCAGTATTTT.

The chain is built from TRBV5-1 and TRBJ1-1; 7 nucleotides agree with TRBD1. The CDR3 covers 15 residues. V lost 1 base and J lost 1; bases outside the gene matches: 4. The germline CDR1 and CDR2 sequences are SGHRS and YFSETQ. The CDR3 DNA reads TGCGCCAGCAGCTTGAAAGGGGGCTGGAACACTGAAGCTTTCTTT. Amino acids: CASSLKGGWNTEAFF.

This clone was counted a single time. The chain recombines TRBV6-4 with TRBJ2-3; 9 bases map to TRBD2. The CDR3 consists of 15 residues. V was pared by 0 bases and J by 4 bases, with 2 bases of the junction left unmatched. From germline, CDR1 is MRHNA and CDR2 SNTAGT. CDR3 DNA: TGTGCCAGCAGTGACTCGTCTAGCGGGGCAGATACGCAGTATTTT. Translated, it gives CASSDSSSGADTQYF.

The J gene is TRBJ2-3, the V gene TRBV11-2; 9 bases are shared with TRBD2. J lost 0 bases, V lost 5 bases, and 3 bases had no gene match. CDR1 is SGHAT and CDR2 is FQNNGV in the germline V gene. The CDR3 totals 15 residues. CDR3: CASSLSGSSTDTQYF. The CDR3 DNA is TGTGCCAGCAGCCTTAGCGGGAGTAGCACAGATACGCAGTATTTT.